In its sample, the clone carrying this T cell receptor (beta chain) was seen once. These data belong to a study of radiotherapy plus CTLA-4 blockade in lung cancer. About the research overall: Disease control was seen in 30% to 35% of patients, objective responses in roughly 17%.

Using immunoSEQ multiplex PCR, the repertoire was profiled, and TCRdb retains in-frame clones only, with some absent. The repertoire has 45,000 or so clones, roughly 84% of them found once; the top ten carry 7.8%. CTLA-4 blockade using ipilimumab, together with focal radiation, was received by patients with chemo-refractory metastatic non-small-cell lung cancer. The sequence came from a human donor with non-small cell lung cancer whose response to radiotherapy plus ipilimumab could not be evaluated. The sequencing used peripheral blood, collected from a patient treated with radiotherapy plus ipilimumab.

CDR3 nucleotide sequence: TGTGCCAGCAGTGAGAACTACCAAGAGACCCAGTACTTC. Its protein product is CASSENYQETQYF. V is TRBV6-1 and J is TRBJ2-5; D unresolved. Germline CDR1 reads MNHNS; CDR2 reads SASEGT. The CDR3 consists of 13 residues. Trimming left V 3 bases short and J 0 bases short, with 5 bases between.